The entry below describes one TCR beta chain. Its antigen has not been determined. No much larger clone exists at a distance of one base, and base qualities are not known. The library was generated by 5' RACE. A second PCR of about 7 to 12 cycles was run with a J-beta primer mix and a sample-barcoded 5' primer. A unique molecular identifier was introduced onto each TCR beta cDNA molecule by a template-switch 5' adaptor carrying 12 random nucleotides. Each sample yielded at least 3 million CDR3-containing paired-end reads. First-strand cDNA synthesis was performed from all RNA using the Mint cDNA synthesis kit, with priming by a TRBC-specific oligonucleotide. Following uracil-DNA glycosylase treatment, all cDNA underwent a first 18-cycle PCR with the universal primers M1SS and BC2_uni_R. The authors' analysis ran thus. For normalization, 1 million high-quality reads, each with a distinct molecular identifier, were randomly selected from each sample. Instead of being binned into consensus sequences, reads that shared molecular identifiers were thrown out. MiTCR, with a Q25 quality threshold and the strictest error-elimination algorithm, was used for CDR3 identification, clonotype clustering and error correction. A nonparametric unseen species model with Euler transformation was used to estimate a lower bound on total TCR beta diversity. TCRdb's own reprocessing of the public reads used fastp at Q25 and MiXCR and kept productive beta chains. Every distinct CDR3 protein forms one entry, paired with its most common genes and DNA. These V and J calls originate from TCRdb's pipeline instead of the authors' own analysis. A total of 1.5 million to 2 million distinct CDR3 sequences appear in this sample, about 39% of them only once. Around 23% of the sample is held by the ten biggest clonotypes.

This record comes from a study of blood T cells in healthy people across ages (dated by TCRdb to between 2014 and 2017). With regard to the full study: In model experiments, template switching captured about one uniquely barcoded TCR beta cDNA molecule for every two T cells. The study measured age-related changes in TCR beta repertoire diversity using deep sequencing normalized with unique cDNA molecular identifiers. Donors were grouped into four age groups: young (average approximately 16 years), middle-aged (39), aged (around 66) and long-lived (around 80). To avoid experimental bias, donors of different ages were distributed randomly across sequencing lanes. Using the same blood draw, the study looked at two additional independent replicas of 1 million unique cDNA reads for two donors, one aged 18 to 30 and the other aged 80 or older.

Results and caveats for the whole study, not just this receptor: Compared with the aged group, more naive CD4+ T cells, fewer expanded clones and increased TCR diversity were shown by the long-lived group, suggesting age selection. The percentage of naive T cells measured by flow cytometry correlated strongly with observed TCR beta diversity. Because profiling used bulk unsorted PBMCs, naive and antigen-experienced compartments could not be compared conclusively. Observed TCR beta diversity per million T cells fell roughly linearly with age, and a significant reduction was already apparent by age roughly 41. Because the CMV infection status of the donors was unknown, age-related changes in expanded clonotypes may potentially have been confounded. Estimates of total diversity from one million sequenced T cells were regarded as lower bounds and underestimates.

Reading the germline V gene (reference sequence) gives CDR1 MNHEY and CDR2 SMNVEV. At the junction V is shortened by 5 bases and J by 3 bases; bases outside the gene matches: 7. The CDR3 runs 17 amino acids, cysteine and phenylalanine included. This entry keeps only the CDR3 DNA: 51 bases, framed from base 1. Systemically healthy Caucasian individuals from Russia, around 38 in total and aged about 6 to 90 years, were included as donors. Each donor gave ten milliliters of peripheral blood, collected into EDTA-treated Vacutainer tubes. Ficoll-Paque density-gradient centrifugation was used to isolate PBMCs, with at least 7 million per sample. Total RNA, at least 5 micrograms per sample, was extracted from PBMCs with Trizol reagent. For every donor, flow cytometry on a PBMC aliquot measured the percentage of naive CD45RAhigh/CD27high T cells.

The clonotype originates from a human donor in good health. The source material was blood. The sequence links TRBV27 to TRBJ2-6, with 10 middle bases fitting TRBD1. The nucleotides read TGTGCCAGCAGTGACCGGGACAGGGGAGGTGGGGCCAACGTCCTGACTTTC. Translation gives CASSDRDRGGGANVLTF.